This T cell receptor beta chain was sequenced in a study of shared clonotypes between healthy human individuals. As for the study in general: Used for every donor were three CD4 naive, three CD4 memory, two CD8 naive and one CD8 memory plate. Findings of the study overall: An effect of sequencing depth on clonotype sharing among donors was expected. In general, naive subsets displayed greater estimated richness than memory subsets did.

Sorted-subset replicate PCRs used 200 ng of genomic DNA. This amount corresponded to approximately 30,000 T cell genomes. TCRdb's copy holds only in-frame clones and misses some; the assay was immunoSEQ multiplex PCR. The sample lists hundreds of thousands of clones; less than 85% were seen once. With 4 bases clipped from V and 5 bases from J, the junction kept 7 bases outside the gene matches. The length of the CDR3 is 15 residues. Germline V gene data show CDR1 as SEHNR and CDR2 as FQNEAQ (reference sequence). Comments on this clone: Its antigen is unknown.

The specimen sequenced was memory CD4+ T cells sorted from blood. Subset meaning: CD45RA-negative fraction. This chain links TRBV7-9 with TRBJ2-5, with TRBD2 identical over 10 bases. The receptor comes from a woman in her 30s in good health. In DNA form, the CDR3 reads TGTGCCAGCAGCTCGTCTAGCGGGAGTACGGAGACCCAGTACTTC. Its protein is CASSSSSGSTETQYF.